This is a list of T cell receptor beta chains from one sample in a study of blood T cell repertoires in COVID-19. Produced via immunoSEQ multiplex PCR; TCRdb's table is partial and in-frame only. The sample lists over 70,000 clones, around 76% occurring once. The specimen sequenced was peripheral blood. These receptors originate from an elderly woman with active or convalescent COVID-19. CDR3s include the opening cysteine and the closing phenylalanine or tryptophan. A D gene is named only where the DNA matches it firmly. Some rows mark clone size as missing; the rest say once, few, many or name a class of expanded clone.

15	TRBV5-4	TRBJ2-5	-	-	CASSKDRGGSETQYF	TGTGCCAGCAGCAAAGACAGGGGCGGGAGTGAGACCCAGTACTTC
14	TRBV27	TRBJ2-7	-	TRBD1	CASSSYRGPYEQYF	TGTGCCAGCAGTTCGTACAGGGGACCCTACGAGCAGTACTTC
13	TRBV14	TRBJ1-1	-	-	CASSLAPGFEAFF	TGTGCCAGCAGCCTCGCGCCAGGGTTTGAAGCTTTCTTT
15	TRBV3-1/TRBV3-2	TRBJ2-5	-	TRBD2	CASRPIAGGGETQYF	TGTGCCAGCAGGCCGATCGCGGGGGGGGGAGAGACCCAGTACTTC
18	TRBV11-2	TRBJ2-1	-	-	CASSLTGDPMSSYNEQFF	TGTGCCAGCAGCTTAACGGGGGACCCTATGAGCTCCTACAATGAGCAGTTCTTC
16	TRBV4-3	TRBJ2-7	few	-	CASSQDPRAGMYEQYF	TGCGCCAGCAGCCAAGATCCGCGCGCGGGGATGTACGAGCAGTACTTC
11	TRBV28	TRBJ1-5	once	-	CASSFSQPQHF	TGTGCCAGCAGTTTCAGTCAGCCCCAGCATTTT
14	TRBV29-1	TRBJ2-1	-	-	CSVALAGSYNEQFF	TGCAGCGTCGCTCTTGCGGGGTCCTACAATGAGCAGTTCTTC
14	TRBV15	TRBJ2-4	-	-	CATSRDPSGGTQYF	TGTGCCACCAGCAGAGATCCTTCAGGGGGGACTCAGTACTTC
10	TRBV20-1	TRBJ2-1	-	-	CSAHHNEQFF	TGCAGTGCCCATCACAATGAGCAGTTCTTC
13	TRBV7-8	TRBJ1-3	-	-	CASSFSGGNTIYF	TGTGCCAGCAGCTTTTCGGGAGGAAACACCATATATTTT
14	TRBV5-4	TRBJ1-1	-	-	CASSLDQGYTEAFF	TGTGCCAGCAGCTTGGATCAGGGATACACTGAAGCTTTCTTT
19	TRBV7-9	TRBJ2-6	-	TRBD2	CASSPFFGGASTGANVLTF	TGTGCCAGCAGCCCTTTTTTCGGGGGGGCTTCGACTGGGGCCAACGTCCTGACTTTC
15	TRBV15	TRBJ2-1	-	-	CATSRDPDRGPEQFF	TGTGCCACCAGCAGAGATCCCGACAGAGGTCCGGAGCAGTTCTTC
16	TRBV7-9	TRBJ2-2	many	TRBD2	CASSSGTSVGTGELFF	TGTGCCAGCAGCTCCGGGACTAGCGTTGGCACCGGGGAGCTGTTTTTT
14	TRBV7-9	TRBJ1-2	-	TRBD1	CASSWTGGTYGYTF	TGTGCCAGCAGCTGGACAGGGGGTACCTATGGCTACACCTTC
14	TRBV3-1/TRBV3-2	TRBJ1-1	-	-	CASRSLSPSTEAFF	TGTGCCAGCAGGTCACTCTCGCCGAGCACTGAAGCTTTCTTT
16	TRBV6-1	TRBJ1-6	-	TRBD1	CASSVGTGTGGPPLHF	TGTGCCAGCAGTGTCGGGACCGGGACAGGGGGTCCACCCCTCCACTTT